This T cell receptor (beta chain) stems from a study of CD8 T cells in ankylosing spondylitis. General observations from the study: For ankylosing spondylitis blood, a TCR beta motif of 7 to 9 highly homologous variants appeared characteristic. Relatively scarce in peripheral blood, disease-linked clones were CD8+. In reactive arthritis synovial fluid and blood, some motif variants had been reported before.

MiXCR, applied by TCRdb to the 5' RACE reads, yields one record per CDR3 protein. The repertoire holds 300,000 to 400,000 distinct CDR3 sequences, approximately 20% seen once, with less than 20% in the top ten. The trim removed 7 bases at V and 7 bases at J, leaving 10 bases unmatched. The CDR3 sequence is 15 residues long. This clonotype was recorded a few times. Its specificity is unknown. Material for sequencing was blood, either unsorted or a sorted T cell fraction (not recorded which). The V and J genes are TRBV12-3 or TRBV12-4 and TRBJ2-1, with 10 bases identical to TRBD2. This TCR came from a male donor with ankylosing spondylitis. For the CDR3, the DNA is TGTGCCAGCACTTCACCGGGACTAGCGATGAATGAGCAGTTCTTC. Residues: CASTSPGLAMNEQFF.